The clone carrying this T cell receptor beta chain came up a few times. The CDR3 loop spans 15 amino acids. Trimming stripped 9 bases from V and 5 bases from J, with 19 bases between. Germline assignment: CDR1 KGHDR and CDR2 SFDVKD. Described time point: patch test 2, 6 weeks after DPC sensitization. This sample's treatment: therapeutic diphenylcyclopropenone sensitization with weekly scalp DPC. TCRdb passed the RACE reads through MiXCR, listing each CDR3 protein once. In the table there are over 60,000 distinct CDR3 sequences, 10% of which are singletons. This entry belongs to a study of human T cells and chemical hapten exposure.

V gene TRBV24-1 combines with J gene TRBJ2-4, with D possibly being TRBD1 or TRBD2 (5 bases each). Sequencing was performed on whole blood, taken in connection with sensitization to the hapten diphenylcyclopropenone (DPC). This receptor was taken from a woman in her forties or fifties with alopecia areata. Some clones in this sample may be carry-over from other donors' samples. The CDR3 sequence: CATGIVDGGENIQYF. CDR3 in DNA: TGTGCCACCGGGATCGTAGATGGGGGAGAAAACATTCAGTACTTC.